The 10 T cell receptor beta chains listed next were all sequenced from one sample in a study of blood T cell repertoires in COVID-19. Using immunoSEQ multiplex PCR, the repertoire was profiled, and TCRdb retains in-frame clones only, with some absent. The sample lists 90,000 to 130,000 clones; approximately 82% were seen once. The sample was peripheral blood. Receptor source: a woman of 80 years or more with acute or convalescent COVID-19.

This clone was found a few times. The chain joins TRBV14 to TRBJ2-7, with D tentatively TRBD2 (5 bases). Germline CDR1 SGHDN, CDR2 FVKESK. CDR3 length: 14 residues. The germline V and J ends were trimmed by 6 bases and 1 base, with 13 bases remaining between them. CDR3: CASRPEANSYEQYF. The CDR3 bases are TGTGCCAGCAGACCGGAGGCGAATTCCTACGAGCAGTACTTC.

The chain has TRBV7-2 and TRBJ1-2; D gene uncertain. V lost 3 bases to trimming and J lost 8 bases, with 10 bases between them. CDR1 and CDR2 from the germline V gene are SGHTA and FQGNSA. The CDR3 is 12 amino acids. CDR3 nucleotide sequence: TGTGCCAGCAGCTTGTTCGATGCGGGCTACACCTTC. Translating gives CASSLFDAGYTF.

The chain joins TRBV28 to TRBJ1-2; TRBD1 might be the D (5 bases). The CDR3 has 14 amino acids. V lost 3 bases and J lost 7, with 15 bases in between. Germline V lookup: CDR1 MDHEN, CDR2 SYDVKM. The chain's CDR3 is CASSFQYQGIGYTF. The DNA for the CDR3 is TGTGCCAGCAGTTTTCAATACCAGGGAATTGGCTACACCTTC.

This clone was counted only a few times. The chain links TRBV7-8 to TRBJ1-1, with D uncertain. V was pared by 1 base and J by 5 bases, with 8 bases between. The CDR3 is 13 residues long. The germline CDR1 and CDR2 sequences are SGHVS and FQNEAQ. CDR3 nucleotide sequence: TGTGCCAGCAGCTTAGGGAGGATGACTGAAGCTTTCTTT. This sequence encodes CASSLGRMTEAFF.

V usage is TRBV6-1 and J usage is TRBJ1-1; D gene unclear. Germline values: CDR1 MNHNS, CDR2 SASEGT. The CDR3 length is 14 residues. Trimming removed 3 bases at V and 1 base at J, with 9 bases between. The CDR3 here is CASSDDLGNTEAFF. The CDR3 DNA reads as TGTGCCAGCAGTGACGATCTAGGGAACACTGAAGCTTTCTTT.

CDR3 region: CASTRTGNNEKLFF. CDR3 nucleotides: TGTGCCAGTACCCGGACAGGCAATAATGAAAAACTGTTTTTT. The chain employs TRBV19 and TRBJ1-4; TRBD1 agrees at 7 bases. The CDR3 is 14 residues long. In germline, CDR1 is LNHDA, CDR2 SQIVND (reference sequence). V shed 7 bases, J shed 4 bases, and the junction held 6 bases outside the gene matches.

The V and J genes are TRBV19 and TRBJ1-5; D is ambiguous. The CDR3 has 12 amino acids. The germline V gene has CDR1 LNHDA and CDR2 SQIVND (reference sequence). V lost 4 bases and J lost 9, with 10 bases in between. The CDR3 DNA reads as TGTGCCAGTAGTACCGCCGGACTGCCCCAGCATTTT. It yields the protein CASSTAGLPQHF.

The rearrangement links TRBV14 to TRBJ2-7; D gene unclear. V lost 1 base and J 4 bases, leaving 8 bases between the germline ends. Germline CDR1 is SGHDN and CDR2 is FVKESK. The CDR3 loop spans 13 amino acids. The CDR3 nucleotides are TGTGCCAGCAGCCAAGGCACGAGGTACGAGCAGTACTTC. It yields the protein CASSQGTRYEQYF.

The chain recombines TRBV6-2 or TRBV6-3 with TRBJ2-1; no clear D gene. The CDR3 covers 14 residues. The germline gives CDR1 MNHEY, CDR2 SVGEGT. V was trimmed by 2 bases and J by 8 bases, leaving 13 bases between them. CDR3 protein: CASSYPPLEDEQFF. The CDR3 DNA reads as TGTGCCAGCAGTTACCCCCCGTTAGAGGATGAGCAGTTCTTC.

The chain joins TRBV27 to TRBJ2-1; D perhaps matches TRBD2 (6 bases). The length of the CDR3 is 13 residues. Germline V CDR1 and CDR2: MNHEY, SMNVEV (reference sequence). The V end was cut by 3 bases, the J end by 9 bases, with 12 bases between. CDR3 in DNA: TGTGCCAGCAGTTTGTGGCGGGGAGGTGAGCAGTTCTTC. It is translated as CASSLWRGGEQFF.